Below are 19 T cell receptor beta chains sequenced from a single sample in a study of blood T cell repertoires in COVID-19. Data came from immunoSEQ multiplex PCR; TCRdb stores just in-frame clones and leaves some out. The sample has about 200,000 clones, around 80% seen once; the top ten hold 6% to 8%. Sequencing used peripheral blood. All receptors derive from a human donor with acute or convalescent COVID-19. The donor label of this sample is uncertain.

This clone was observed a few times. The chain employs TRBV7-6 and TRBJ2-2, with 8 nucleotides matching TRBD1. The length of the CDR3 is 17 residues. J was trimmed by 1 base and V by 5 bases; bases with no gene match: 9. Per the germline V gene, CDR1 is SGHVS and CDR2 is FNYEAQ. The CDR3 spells CASSQPWDRRNTGELFF. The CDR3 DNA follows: TGTGCCAGCAGCCAACCCTGGGACAGGCGGAACACCGGGGAGCTGTTTTTT.

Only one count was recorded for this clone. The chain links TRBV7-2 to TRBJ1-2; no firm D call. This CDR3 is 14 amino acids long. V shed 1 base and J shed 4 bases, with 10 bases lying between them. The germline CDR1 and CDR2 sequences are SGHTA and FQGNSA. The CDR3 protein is CASSLEEGVYGYTF. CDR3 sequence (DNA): TGTGCCAGCAGCTTAGAAGAGGGAGTCTATGGCTACACCTTC.

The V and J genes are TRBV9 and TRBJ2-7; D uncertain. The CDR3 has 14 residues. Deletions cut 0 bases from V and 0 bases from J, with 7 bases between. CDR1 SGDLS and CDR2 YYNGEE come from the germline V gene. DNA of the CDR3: TGTGCCAGCAGCGTAGATGGCAGCTCCTACGAGCAGTACTTC. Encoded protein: CASSVDGSSYEQYF.

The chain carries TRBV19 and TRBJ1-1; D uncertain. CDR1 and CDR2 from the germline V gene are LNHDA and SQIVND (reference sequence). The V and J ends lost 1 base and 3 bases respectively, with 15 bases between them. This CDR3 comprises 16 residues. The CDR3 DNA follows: TGTGCCAGTAGTATAGCTTCTTTCCGGCAGGACACTGAAGCTTTCTTT. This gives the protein CASSIASFRQDTEAFF.

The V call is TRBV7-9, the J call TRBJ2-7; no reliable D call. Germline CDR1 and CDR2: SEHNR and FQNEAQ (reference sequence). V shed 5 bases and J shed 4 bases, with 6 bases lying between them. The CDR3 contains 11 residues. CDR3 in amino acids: CASSIGYEQYF. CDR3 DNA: TGTGCCAGCAGCATCGGTTACGAGCAGTACTTC.

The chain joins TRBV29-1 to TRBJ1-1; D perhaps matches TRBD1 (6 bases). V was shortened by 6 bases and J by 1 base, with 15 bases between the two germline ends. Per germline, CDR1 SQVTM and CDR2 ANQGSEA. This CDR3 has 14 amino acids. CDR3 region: CSVGTGTTNTEAFF. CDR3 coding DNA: TGCAGCGTGGGCACCGGGACAACGAACACTGAAGCTTTCTTT.

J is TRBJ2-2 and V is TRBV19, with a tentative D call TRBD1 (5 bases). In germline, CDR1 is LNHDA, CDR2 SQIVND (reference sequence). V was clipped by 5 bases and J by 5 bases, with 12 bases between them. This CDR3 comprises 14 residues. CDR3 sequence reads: CASSLDRQTGELFF. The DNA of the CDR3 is TGTGCCAGTAGTCTCGACAGACAAACCGGGGAGCTGTTTTTT.

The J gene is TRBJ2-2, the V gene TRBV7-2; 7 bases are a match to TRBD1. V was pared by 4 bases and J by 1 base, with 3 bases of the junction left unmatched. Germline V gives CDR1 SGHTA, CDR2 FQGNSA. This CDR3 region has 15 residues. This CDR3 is CASSSRTGNTGELFF. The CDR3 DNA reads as TGTGCCAGCAGCTCCCGGACAGGGAACACCGGGGAGCTGTTTTTT.

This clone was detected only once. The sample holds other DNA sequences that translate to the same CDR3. Here the CDR3 DNA reads TGCGCCAGCAGCTTGGACAGGGGAGATGGCTACACCTTC. This codes for CASSLDRGDGYTF. The chain links TRBV5-1 to TRBJ1-2, with TRBD1 identical over 7 bases. The trim removed 0 bases at V and 6 bases at J, leaving 2 bases unmatched. The CDR3 is made up of 13 amino acids. Looked up from germline, CDR1 is SGHRS and CDR2 is YFSETQ.

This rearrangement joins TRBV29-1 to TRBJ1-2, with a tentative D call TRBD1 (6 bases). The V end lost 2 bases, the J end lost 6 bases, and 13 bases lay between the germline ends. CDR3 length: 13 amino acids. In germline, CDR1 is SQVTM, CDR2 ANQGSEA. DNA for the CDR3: TGCAGCGTTGAAAAGGCTCCAGGGGATGGCTACACCTTC. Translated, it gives CSVEKAPGDGYTF.

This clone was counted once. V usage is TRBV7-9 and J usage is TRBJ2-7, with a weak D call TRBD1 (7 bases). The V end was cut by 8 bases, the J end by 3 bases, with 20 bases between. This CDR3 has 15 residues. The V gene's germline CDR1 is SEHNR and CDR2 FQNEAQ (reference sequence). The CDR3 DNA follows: TGTGCCAGCGGCGTACGGGGGAACAGGGGCTACGAGCAGTACTTC. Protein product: CASGVRGNRGYEQYF.

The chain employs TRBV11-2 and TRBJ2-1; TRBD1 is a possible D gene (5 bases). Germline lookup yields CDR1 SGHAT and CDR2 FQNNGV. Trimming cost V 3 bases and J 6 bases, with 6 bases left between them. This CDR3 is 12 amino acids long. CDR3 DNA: TGTGCCAGCAGCTTCCAGGGCAATGAGCAGTTCTTC. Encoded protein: CASSFQGNEQFF.

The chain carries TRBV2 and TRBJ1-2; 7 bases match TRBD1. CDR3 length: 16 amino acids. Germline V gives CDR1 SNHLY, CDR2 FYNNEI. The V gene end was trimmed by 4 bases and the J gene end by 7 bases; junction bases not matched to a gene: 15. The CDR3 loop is CASSAPRTGPMLGYTF. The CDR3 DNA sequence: TGTGCCAGCAGTGCGCCCCGGACAGGCCCCATGCTTGGCTACACCTTC.

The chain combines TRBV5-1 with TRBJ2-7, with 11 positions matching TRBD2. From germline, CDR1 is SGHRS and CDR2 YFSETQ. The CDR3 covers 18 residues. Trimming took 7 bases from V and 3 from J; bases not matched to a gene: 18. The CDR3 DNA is TGCGCCAGCGCCATCTCGGGGGCGAGACTAGCGGGACGCTACGAGCAGTACTTC. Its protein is CASAISGARLAGRYEQYF.

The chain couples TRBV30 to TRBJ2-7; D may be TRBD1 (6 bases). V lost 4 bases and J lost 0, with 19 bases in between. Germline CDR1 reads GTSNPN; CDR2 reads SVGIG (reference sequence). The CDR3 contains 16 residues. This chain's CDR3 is CAWILQGGPSSYEQYF. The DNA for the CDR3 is TGTGCCTGGATCCTTCAAGGGGGTCCGAGCTCCTACGAGCAGTACTTC.

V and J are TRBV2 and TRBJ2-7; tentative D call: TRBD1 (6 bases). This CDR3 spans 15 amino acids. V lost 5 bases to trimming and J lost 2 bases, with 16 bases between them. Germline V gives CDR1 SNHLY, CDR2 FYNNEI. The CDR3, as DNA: TGTGCCAGCAGTAACAGGGACCAACGGGCCTACGAGCAGTACTTC. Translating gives CASSNRDQRAYEQYF. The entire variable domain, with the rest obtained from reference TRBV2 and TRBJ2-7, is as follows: EPEVTQTPSHQVTQMGQEVILRCVPISNHLYFYWYRQILGQKVEFLVSFYNNEISEKSEIFDDQFSVERPDGSNFTLKIRSTKLEDSAMYFCASSNRDQRAYEQYFGPGTRLTVT.

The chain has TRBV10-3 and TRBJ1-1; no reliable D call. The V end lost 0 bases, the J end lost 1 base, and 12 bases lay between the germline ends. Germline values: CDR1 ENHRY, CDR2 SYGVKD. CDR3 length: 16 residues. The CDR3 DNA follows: TGTGCCATCAGTGAGTCGATAGGGAGCACGAACACTGAAGCTTTCTTT. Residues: CAISESIGSTNTEAFF.

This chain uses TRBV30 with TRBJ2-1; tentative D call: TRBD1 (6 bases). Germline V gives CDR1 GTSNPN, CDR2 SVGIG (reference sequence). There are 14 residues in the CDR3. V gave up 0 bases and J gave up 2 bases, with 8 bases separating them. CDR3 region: CAWSVGGPYNEQFF. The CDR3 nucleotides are TGTGCCTGGAGTGTTGGGGGCCCCTACAATGAGCAGTTCTTC.

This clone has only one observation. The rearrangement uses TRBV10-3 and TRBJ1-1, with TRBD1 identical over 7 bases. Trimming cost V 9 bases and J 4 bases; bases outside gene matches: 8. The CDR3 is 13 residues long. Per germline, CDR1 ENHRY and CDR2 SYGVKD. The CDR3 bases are TGTGCCATAACAGGGGCGGATAGCACTGAAGCTTTCTTT. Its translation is CAITGADSTEAFF.